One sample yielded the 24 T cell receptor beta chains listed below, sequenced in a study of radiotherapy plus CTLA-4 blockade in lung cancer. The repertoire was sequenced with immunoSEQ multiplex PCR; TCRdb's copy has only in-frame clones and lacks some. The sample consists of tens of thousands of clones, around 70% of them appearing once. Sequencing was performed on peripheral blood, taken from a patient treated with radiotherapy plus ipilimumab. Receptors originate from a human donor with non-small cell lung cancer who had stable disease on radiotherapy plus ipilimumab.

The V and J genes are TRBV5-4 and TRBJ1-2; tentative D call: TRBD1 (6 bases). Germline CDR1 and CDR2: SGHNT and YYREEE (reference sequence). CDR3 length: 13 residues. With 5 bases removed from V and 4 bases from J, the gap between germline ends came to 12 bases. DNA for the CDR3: TGTGCCAGCAGTCGGACAGAGTTCTATGGCTACACCTTC. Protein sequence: CASSRTEFYGYTF. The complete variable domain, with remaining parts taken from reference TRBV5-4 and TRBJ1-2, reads ETGVTQSPTHLIKTRGQQVTLRCSSQSGHNTVSWYQQALGQGPQFIFQYYREEENGRGNFPPRFSGLQFPNYSSELNVNALELDDSALYLCASSRTEFYGYTFGSGTRLTVV.

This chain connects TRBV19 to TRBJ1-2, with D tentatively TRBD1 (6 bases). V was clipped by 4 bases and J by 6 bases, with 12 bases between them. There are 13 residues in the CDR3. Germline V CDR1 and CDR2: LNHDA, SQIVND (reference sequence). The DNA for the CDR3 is TGTGCCAGTAGTACCTCCGGGGGGCATGGCTACACCTTC. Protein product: CASSTSGGHGYTF. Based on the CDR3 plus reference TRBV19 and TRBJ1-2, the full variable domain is DGGITQSPKYLFRKEGQNVTLSCEQNLNHDAMYWYRQDPGQGLRLIYYSQIVNDFQKGDIAEGYSVSREKKESFPLTVTSAQKNPTAFYLCASSTSGGHGYTFGSGTRLTVV.

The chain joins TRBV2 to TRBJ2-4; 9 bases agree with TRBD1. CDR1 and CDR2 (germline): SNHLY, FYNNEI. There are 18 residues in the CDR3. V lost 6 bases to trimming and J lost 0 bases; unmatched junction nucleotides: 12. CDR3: CASRTDRGSTLAKNIQYF. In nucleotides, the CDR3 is TGTGCCAGCAGGACTGACAGGGGGTCGACCCTAGCCAAAAACATTCAGTACTTC.

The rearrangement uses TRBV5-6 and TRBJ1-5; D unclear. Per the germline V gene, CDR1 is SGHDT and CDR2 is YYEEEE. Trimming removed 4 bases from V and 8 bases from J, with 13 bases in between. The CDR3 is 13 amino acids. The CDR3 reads CASSVGTIEPQHF. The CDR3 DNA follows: TGTGCCAGCAGCGTTGGCACAATCGAGCCCCAGCATTTT.

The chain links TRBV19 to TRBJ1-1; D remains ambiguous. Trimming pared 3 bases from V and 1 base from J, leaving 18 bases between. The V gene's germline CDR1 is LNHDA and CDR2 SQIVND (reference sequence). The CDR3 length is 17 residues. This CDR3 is CASSILADGPRNTEAFF. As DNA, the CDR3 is TGTGCCAGTAGTATTTTAGCGGACGGACCACGGAACACTGAAGCTTTCTTT.

The CDR3 sequence: CASSPSGQLSGNTIYF. For the CDR3, the DNA is TGCGCCAGCAGCCCGTCCGGACAACTCTCTGGAAACACCATATATTTT. The chain uses TRBV5-1 and TRBJ1-3; TRBD1 is a possible D gene (5 bases). Germline CDR1 and CDR2: SGHRS and YFSETQ. The CDR3 contains 16 residues. V was trimmed by 4 bases and J by 0 bases, leaving 14 bases between them.

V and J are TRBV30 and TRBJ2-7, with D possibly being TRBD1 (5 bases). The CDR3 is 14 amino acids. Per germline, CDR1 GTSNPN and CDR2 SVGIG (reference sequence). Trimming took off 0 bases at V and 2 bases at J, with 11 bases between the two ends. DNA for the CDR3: TGTGCCTGGAGTGTAACAGGCTATACCTACGAGCAGTACTTC. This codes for CAWSVTGYTYEQYF.

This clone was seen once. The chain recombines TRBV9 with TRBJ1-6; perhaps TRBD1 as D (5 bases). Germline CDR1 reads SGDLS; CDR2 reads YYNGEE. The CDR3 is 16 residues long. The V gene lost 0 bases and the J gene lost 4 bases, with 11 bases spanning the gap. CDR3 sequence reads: CASSVGRVPYNSPLHF. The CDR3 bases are TGTGCCAGCAGCGTAGGCAGGGTCCCGTATAATTCACCCCTCCACTTT.

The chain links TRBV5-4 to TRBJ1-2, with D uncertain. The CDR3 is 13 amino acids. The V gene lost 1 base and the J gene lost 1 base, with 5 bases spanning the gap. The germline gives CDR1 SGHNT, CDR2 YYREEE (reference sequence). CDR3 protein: CASSLPGNYGYTF. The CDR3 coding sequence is TGTGCCAGCAGCTTGCCGGGTAACTATGGCTACACCTTC.

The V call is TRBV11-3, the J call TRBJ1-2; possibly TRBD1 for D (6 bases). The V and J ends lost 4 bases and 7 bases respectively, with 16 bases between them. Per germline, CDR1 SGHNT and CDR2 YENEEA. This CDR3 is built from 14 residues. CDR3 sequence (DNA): TGTGCCAGCAGCTCAATACAGGGCCCGTCTGGCTACACCTTC. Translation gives CASSSIQGPSGYTF.

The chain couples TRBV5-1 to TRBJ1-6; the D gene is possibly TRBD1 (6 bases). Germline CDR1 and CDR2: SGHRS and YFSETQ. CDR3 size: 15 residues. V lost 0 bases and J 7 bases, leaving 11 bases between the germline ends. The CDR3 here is CASSLEQGGNSPLHF. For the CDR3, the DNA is TGCGCCAGCAGCTTGGAACAGGGAGGGAATTCACCCCTCCACTTT.

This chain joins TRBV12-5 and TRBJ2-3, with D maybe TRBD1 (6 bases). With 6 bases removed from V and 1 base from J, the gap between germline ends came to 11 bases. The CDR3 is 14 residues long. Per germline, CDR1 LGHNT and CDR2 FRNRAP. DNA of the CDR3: TGTGCTAGTGGAACAGGGCTGGGCACAGATACGCAGTATTTT. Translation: CASGTGLGTDTQYF. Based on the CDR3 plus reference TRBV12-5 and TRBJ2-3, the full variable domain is DARVTQTPRHKVTEMGQEVTMRCQPILGHNTVFWYRQTMMQGLELLAYFRNRAPLDDSGMPKDRFSAEMPDATLATLKIQPSEPRDSAVYFCASGTGLGTDTQYFGPGTRLTVL.

DNA for the CDR3: TGTGCCAGCAGTCGTGGGGGGAATTGGGGCAATCAGCCCCAGCATTTT. As protein: CASSRGGNWGNQPQHF. The chain employs TRBV2 and TRBJ1-5, with a possible D match to TRBD1 (5 bases). Germline CDR1 SNHLY, CDR2 FYNNEI. V was trimmed by 5 bases and J by 2 bases, leaving 16 bases between them. The CDR3 extends over 16 amino acids.

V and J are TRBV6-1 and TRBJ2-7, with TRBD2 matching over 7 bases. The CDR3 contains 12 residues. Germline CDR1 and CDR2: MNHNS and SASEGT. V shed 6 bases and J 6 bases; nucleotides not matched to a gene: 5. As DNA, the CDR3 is TGTGCCAGCAGCCTTGGGGGGGGCGAGCAGTACTTC. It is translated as CASSLGGGEQYF.

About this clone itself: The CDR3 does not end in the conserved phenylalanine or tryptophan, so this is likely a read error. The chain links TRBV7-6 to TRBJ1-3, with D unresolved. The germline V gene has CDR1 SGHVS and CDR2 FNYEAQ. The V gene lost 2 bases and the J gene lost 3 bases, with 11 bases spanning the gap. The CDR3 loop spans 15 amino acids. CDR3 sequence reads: CASSLLAGSGNTIYS. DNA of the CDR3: TGTGCCAGCAGCTTATTAGCCGGGAGTGGAAACACCATATATTCT.

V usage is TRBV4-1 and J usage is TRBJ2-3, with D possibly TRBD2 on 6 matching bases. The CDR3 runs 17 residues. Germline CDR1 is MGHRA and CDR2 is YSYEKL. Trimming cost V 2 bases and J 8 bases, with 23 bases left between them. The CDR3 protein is CASSQRGGTGSLATQYF. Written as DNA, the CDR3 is TGCGCCAGCAGCCAAAGAGGCGGGACCGGTTCTCTGGCTACGCAGTATTTT.

CDR3 bases: TGCGCCAGCAGCTTCTCCCCGGGGGGCCGCGATGAGCAGTTCTTC. Its protein is CASSFSPGGRDEQFF. The chain employs TRBV5-1 and TRBJ2-1, with D maybe TRBD2 (7 bases). Germline V gene sequence: CDR1 SGHRS, CDR2 YFSETQ. With 2 bases removed from V and 8 bases from J, the gap between germline ends came to 17 bases. The CDR3 runs 15 residues.

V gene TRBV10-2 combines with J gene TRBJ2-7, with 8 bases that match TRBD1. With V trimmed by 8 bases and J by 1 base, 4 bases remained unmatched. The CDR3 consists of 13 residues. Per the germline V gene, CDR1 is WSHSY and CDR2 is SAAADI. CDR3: CASRWDRSYEQYF. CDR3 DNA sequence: TGCGCCAGCCGCTGGGACAGGTCCTACGAGCAGTACTTC.

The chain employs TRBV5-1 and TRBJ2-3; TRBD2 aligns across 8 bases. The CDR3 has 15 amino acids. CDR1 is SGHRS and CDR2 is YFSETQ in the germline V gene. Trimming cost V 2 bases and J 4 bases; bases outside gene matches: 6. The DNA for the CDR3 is TGCGCCAGCAGCTTCCCAGCGGGGGACGCAGATACGCAGTATTTT. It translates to CASSFPAGDADTQYF.

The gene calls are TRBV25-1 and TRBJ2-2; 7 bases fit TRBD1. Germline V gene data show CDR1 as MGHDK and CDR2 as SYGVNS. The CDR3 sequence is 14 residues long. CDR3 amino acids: CAARRQGNTGELFF. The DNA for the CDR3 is TGTGCAGCGCGAAGACAGGGGAACACCGGGGAGCTGTTTTTT.

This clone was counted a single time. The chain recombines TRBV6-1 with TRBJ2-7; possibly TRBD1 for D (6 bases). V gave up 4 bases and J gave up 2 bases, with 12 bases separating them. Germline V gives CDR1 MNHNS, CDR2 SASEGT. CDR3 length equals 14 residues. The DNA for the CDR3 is TGTGCCAGCAGTGTGGTGACAGGAACCTACGAGCAGTACTTC. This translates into CASSVVTGTYEQYF.

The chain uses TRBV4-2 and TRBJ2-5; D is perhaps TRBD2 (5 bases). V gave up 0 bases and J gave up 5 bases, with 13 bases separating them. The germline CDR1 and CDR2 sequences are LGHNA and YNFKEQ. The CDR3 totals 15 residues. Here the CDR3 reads CASSQEGPGGETQYF. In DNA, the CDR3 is TGTGCCAGCAGCCAAGAAGGGCCAGGCGGGGAGACCCAGTACTTC.

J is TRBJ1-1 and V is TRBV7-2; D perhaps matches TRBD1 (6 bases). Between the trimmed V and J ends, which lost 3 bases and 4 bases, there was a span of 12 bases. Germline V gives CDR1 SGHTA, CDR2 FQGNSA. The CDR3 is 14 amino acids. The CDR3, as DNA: TGTGCCAGCAGCTTTCAGGGGAGCGGCACTGAAGCTTTCTTT. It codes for CASSFQGSGTEAFF.

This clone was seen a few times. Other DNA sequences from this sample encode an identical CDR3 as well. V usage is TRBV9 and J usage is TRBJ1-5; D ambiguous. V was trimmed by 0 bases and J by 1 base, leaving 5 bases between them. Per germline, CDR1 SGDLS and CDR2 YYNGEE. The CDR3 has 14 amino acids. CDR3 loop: CASSVGQSNQPQHF. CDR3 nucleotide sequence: TGTGCCAGCAGCGTAGGTCAGAGCAATCAGCCCCAGCATTTT.